This T cell receptor beta chain was captured in a study of HIV-infected patients and healthy controls. Study findings and constraints: Donor HLA types were not determined in the study. Slight age and sex differences between study cohorts did not explain the diversity differences.

No cell fractionation was done, so the repertoire covers all unsorted peripheral blood T cells. cDNA was made from 500 ng RNA using alpha and beta constant primers. Using multiplexing indices, alpha and beta chain libraries were generated apart by chain-specific third strand synthesis. TCRdb analysed the 5' RACE reads with MiXCR anew, one entry per CDR3 protein. The sample consists of about 15,000 distinct CDR3 sequences, about 7.7% of them appearing once. At least ten counts were recorded for this clonotype. Its antigen is as yet unknown. This CDR3 region has 14 residues. The germline V gene has CDR1 LNHDA and CDR2 SQIVND (reference sequence). Trimming left V 7 bases short and J 2 bases short, with 13 bases between.

Sequenced material: blood. J is TRBJ2-3 and V is TRBV19; D is perhaps TRBD1 (6 bases). The sequence was obtained from an adult in good health. CDR3 protein: CASKVKGDTDTQYF. DNA for the CDR3: TGTGCCAGTAAGGTCAAGGGGGACACAGATACGCAGTATTTT.